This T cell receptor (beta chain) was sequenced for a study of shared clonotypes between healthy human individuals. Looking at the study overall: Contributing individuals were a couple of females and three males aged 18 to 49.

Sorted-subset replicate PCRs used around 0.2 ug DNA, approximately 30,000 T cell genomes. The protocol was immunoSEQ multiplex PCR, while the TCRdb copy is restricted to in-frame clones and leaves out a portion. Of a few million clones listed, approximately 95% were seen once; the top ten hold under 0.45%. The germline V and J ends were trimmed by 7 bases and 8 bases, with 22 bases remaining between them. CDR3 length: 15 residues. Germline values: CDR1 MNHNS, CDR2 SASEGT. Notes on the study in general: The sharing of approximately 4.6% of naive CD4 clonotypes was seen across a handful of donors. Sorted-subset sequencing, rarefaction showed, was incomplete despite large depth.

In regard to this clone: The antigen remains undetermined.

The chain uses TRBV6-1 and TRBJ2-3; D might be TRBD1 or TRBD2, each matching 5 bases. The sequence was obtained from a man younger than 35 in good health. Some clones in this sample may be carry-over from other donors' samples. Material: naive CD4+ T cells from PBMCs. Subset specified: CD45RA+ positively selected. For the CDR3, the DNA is TGTGCCAGCAAGCCCCGGGACCCCGTAGGCGGTACGCAGTATTTT. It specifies CASKPRDPVGGTQYF.